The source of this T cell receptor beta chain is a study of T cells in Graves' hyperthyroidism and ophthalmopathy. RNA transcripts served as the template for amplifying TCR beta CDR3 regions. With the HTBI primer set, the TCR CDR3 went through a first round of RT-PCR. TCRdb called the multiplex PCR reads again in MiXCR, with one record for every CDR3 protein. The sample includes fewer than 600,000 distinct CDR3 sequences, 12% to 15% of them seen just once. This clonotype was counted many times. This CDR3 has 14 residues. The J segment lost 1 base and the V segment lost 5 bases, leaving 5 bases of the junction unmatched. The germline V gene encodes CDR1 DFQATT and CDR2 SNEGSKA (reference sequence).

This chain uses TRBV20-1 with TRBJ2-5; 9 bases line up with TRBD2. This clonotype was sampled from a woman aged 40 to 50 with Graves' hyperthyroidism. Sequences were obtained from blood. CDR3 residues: CSAHRLAAQETQYF. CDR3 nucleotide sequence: TGCAGTGCTCACCGACTAGCGGCCCAAGAGACCCAGTACTTC.